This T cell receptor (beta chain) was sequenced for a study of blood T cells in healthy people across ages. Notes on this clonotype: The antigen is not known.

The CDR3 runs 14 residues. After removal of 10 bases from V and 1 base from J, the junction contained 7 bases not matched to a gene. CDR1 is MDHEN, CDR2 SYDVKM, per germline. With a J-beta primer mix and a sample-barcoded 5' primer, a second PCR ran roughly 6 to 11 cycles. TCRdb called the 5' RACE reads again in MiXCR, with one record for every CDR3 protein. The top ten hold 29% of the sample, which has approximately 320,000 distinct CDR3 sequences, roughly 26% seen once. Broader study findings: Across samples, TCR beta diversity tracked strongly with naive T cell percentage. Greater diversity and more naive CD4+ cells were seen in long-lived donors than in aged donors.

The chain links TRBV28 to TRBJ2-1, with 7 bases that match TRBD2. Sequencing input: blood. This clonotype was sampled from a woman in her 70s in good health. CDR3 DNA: TGTGCCACCCTGACTAGCAGATCCTACAATGAGCAGTTCTTC. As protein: CATLTSRSYNEQFF.